Here is one T cell receptor (beta chain) with its context. Its antigen is undetermined. The method was immunoSEQ multiplex PCR; TCRdb's version includes in-frame clones alone and lacks a portion of them. The top ten hold less than 0.35% of the sample, which has 400,000 or so clones, 95% to 97% seen once. The data are from a study of shared clonotypes between healthy human individuals. Study-wide points: The rarefaction results pointed to incomplete sorted-subset sequencing despite large depth. Blood alone was sampled, and tissue repertoires likely differ. Clonotype sharing levels among donors were expected to vary with sequencing depth.

The ends were cut back, 6 bases at V and 3 bases at J, with 14 bases in the middle. The germline V gene has CDR1 LNHDA and CDR2 SQIVND (reference sequence). This CDR3 has 15 amino acids. Sequencing was performed on memory CD8+ T cells sorted from blood. Sample subset: CD45RO+ cells pooled with CCR7-negative TemRA cells. The receptor was derived from a man aged 25-45 years in good health. V is TRBV19 and J is TRBJ2-2; D gene unclear. CDR3 in DNA: TGTGCCAGTAGCCCTCAGGAGACGGACACCGGGGAGCTGTTTTTT. It yields the protein CASSPQETDTGELFF.